The clone carrying this TCR beta chain was recorded once. This sample is part of a study of blood T cell repertoires in COVID-19. CDR1 is MNHNY and CDR2 is SVGAGI in the germline V gene (reference sequence). With V trimmed by 6 bases and J by 5 bases, 11 bases remained unmatched. The CDR3 covers 16 residues. Grouping used clinical history reported by participants in a survey and questionnaire. The method was immunoSEQ multiplex PCR; TCRdb's version includes in-frame clones alone and lacks a portion of them. This sample has some 320,000 clones, with 90% found just once. The sample consisted of PBMCs or T cells enriched from blood (not recorded which). The sequence was obtained from a man between 60 and 75 years old who had recovered from COVID-19. The rearrangement uses TRBV6-6 and TRBJ1-2; 11 bases line up with TRBD1. The CDR3 reads CASSQPGTGGIYGYTF. As DNA, the CDR3 is TGTGCCAGCAGCCAACCCGGGACAGGGGGAATTTATGGCTACACCTTC.